This T cell receptor beta chain was documented in a study of T cell repertoires in cytomegalovirus infection. Looking at the study overall: Use of recently identified HLA-C-restricted and well-studied HLA-B-restricted CMV epitopes was part of the study. Signatures in public TCR beta sequences pointed to both CMV infection and matching HLA type. Findings and limits, study-wide: Summed frequency of shared TCR beta families picked out CMV carriers who also had the relevant HLA. Ex vivo, HLA-C-restricted CMV-specific TCR beta clonotypes prevailed over the rest of the response.

TCRdb re-derived calls from the reads in MiXCR, one entry per CDR3 protein. The sample lists some 800,000 distinct CDR3 sequences; around a third were seen once. Germline V gene sequence: CDR1 MNHEY, CDR2 SVGAGI. The CDR3 contains 14 residues. V was trimmed by 2 bases and J by 1 base, leaving 6 bases between them. This clonotype was seen more than once but under ten times. The antigen remains undetermined. The sequenced sample was cultured CD8+ T cells from PBMCs, obtained from culture after CMV antigen stimulation. The receptor was derived from a human donor in good health (CMV status not recorded). Some clones in this sample may be carry-over from other donors' samples. The V gene is TRBV6-5, the J gene TRBJ1-5, with D tentatively TRBD1 (5 bases). This CDR3 reads CASSYAGSNQPQHF. CDR3 nucleotides: TGTGCCAGCAGTTACGCAGGGAGCAATCAGCCCCAGCATTTT.